These 26 T cell receptor beta chains were sequenced from one sample in a study of cytomegalovirus exposure and HLA in healthy donors. 60 Vbeta and 13 Jbeta primers were used in PCR. Only in-frame clones appear in the TCRdb table, and some are missing; sequencing was by immunoSEQ multiplex PCR. Of 90,000 or so clones detected, 80% appear once; the ten largest clones hold roughly 25%. The sequenced sample was PBMCs. Source of these receptors: a woman aged 45-65 years in good health and CMV-seropositive.

V and J are TRBV7-3 and TRBJ2-5; D is unresolved. This CDR3 comprises 13 residues. CDR1 and CDR2 from the germline V gene are SGHTA and FQGTGA. The germline V and J ends were trimmed by 5 bases and 5 bases, with 12 bases remaining between them. CDR3 sequence reads: CASSHRARETQYF. CDR3 sequence (DNA): TGTGCCAGCAGCCACCGAGCGCGGGAGACCCAGTACTTC. The variable domain in full, with the rest retrieved from reference TRBV7-3 and TRBJ2-5, is GAGVSQTPSNKVTEKGKYVELRCDPISGHTALYWYRQSLGQGPEFLIYFQGTGAADDSGLPNDRFFAVRPEGSVSTLKIQRTERGDSAVYLCASSHRARETQYFGPGTRLLVL.

The genes are TRBV4-1 and TRBJ1-1; 10 nucleotides line up with TRBD1. J gave up 6 bases and V 0 bases, and 7 bases lay outside the gene matches. Germline V gene lookup returns CDR1 MGHRA and CDR2 YSYEKL. CDR3 size: 16 residues. The CDR3 here is CASSQDGQGVGPEAFF. In DNA form, the CDR3 reads TGCGCCAGCAGCCAAGACGGACAGGGGGTAGGTCCTGAAGCTTTCTTT.

The rearrangement uses TRBV19 and TRBJ1-1, with D hard to call. This CDR3 comprises 11 residues. Germline values: CDR1 LNHDA, CDR2 SQIVND (reference sequence). V was cut by 4 bases and J by 5 bases, with 5 bases left in between. CDR3 sequence: CASSTRTEAFF. CDR3 DNA sequence: TGTGCCAGTAGTACCCGGACTGAAGCTTTCTTT.

The chain uses TRBV5-1 and TRBJ2-1; 7 nucleotides line up with TRBD1. Unmatched junction bases numbered 4, after V lost 3 bases and J lost 7 bases. CDR3 length: 13 amino acids. CDR1 and CDR2 (germline): SGHRS, YFSETQ. As DNA, the CDR3 is TGCGCCAGCAGCTCCTTACAGGGGAATGAGCAGTTCTTC. Translation gives CASSSLQGNEQFF.

In this sample, this clone turned up once. The chain recombines TRBV5-6 with TRBJ1-6; no definite D call. The CDR3 covers 15 residues. The germline CDR1 and CDR2 sequences are SGHDT and YYEEEE. V was shortened by 5 bases and J by 9 bases, with 18 bases between the two germline ends. The CDR3 DNA follows: TGTGCCAGCAGTTTGAGGCTGGAGGGCGGTTCACCCCTCCACTTT. Amino acid sequence: CASSLRLEGGSPLHF.

This clone has ten or more counts. This chain uses TRBV4-2 with TRBJ2-1; 7 nucleotides match TRBD2. The CDR3 extends over 16 amino acids. The ends lost 0 bases at V and 8 bases at J; junction bases unmatched: 10. Germline loops: CDR1 LGHNA, CDR2 YNFKEQ. Written as DNA, the CDR3 is TGTGCCAGCAGCCAAGATACAGGCGGGGGAGTGGATGAGCAGTTCTTC. This gives the protein CASSQDTGGGVDEQFF.

V gene TRBV9 combines with J gene TRBJ2-6, with D unclear. The CDR3 sequence is 13 residues long. Trimming removed 2 bases from V and 4 bases from J, with 4 bases in between. CDR1 is SGDLS and CDR2 is YYNGEE in the germline V gene. Here the CDR3 reads CASSVPGANVLTF. The CDR3 DNA reads TGTGCCAGCAGCGTCCCGGGGGCCAACGTCCTGACTTTC.

This chain uses TRBV2 with TRBJ2-3; 7 bases align to TRBD2. V was clipped by 7 bases and J by 5 bases; unmatched bases: 12. The germline V gene encodes CDR1 SNHLY and CDR2 FYNNEI. The length of the CDR3 is 15 residues. CDR3 region: CASKRTAGAIDTQYF. The CDR3 coding sequence is TGTGCCAGCAAGAGGACGGCGGGAGCTATAGATACGCAGTATTTT.

The CDR3 loop reads CAGAPSIYYGYTF. In DNA form, the CDR3 reads TGTGCCGGGGCCCCTTCGATCTACTATGGCTACACCTTC. The chain is built from TRBV30 and TRBJ1-2, with TRBD1 as a possible D gene (5 bases). The ends were cut back, 8 bases at V and 3 bases at J, with 16 bases in the middle. Germline CDR1 is GTSNPN and CDR2 is SVGIG (reference sequence). The CDR3 has 13 amino acids.

The rearrangement joins TRBV30 to TRBJ1-3; D unresolved. V shed 1 base and J shed 3 bases, with 7 bases lying between them. Germline CDR1 GTSNPN, CDR2 SVGIG (reference sequence). This CDR3 is built from 13 residues. The CDR3 DNA reads as TGTGCCTGGAGTGCGTCGGGTGGAAACACCATATATTTT. It specifies CAWSASGGNTIYF.

The chain employs TRBV2 and TRBJ1-5; 7 bases fit TRBD1. The CDR3 has 14 amino acids. V was clipped by 4 bases and J by 3 bases; unmatched bases: 3. Germline CDR1 reads SNHLY; CDR2 reads FYNNEI. CDR3 sequence (DNA): TGTGCCAGCAGTGGACAGGGTTCCAATCAGCCCCAGCATTTT. Translating gives CASSGQGSNQPQHF.

The chain carries TRBV6-5 and TRBJ1-1; D is ambiguous. Deletions cut 0 bases from V and 0 bases from J, with 8 bases between. There are 15 residues in the CDR3. The germline V gene encodes CDR1 MNHEY and CDR2 SVGAGI. CDR3 nucleotides: TGTGCCAGCAGTTACTCGGCCCAACTGAACACTGAAGCTTTCTTT. Translated: CASSYSAQLNTEAFF.

V is TRBV5-6 and J is TRBJ2-7; maybe TRBD1 (7 bases). Per the germline V gene, CDR1 is SGHDT and CDR2 is YYEEEE. Trimming removed 4 bases at V and 2 bases at J, with 16 bases between. This CDR3 has 15 amino acids. The CDR3 coding sequence is TGTGCCAGCAGCGGGCTGCGGGACAGACCCTACGAGCAGTACGTC. Its protein product is CASSGLRDRPYEQYV.

The rearrangement links TRBV27 to TRBJ2-1, with a tentative D call TRBD2 (5 bases). The CDR3 spans 14 residues. Between the trimmed V and J ends, which lost 9 bases and 2 bases, there was a span of 14 bases. Germline V gene lookup returns CDR1 MNHEY and CDR2 SMNVEV (reference sequence). CDR3: CASRGSVPYNEQFF. The CDR3, as DNA: TGTGCCAGTCGAGGTAGCGTGCCCTACAATGAGCAGTTCTTC.

V usage is TRBV15 and J usage is TRBJ1-6; no clear D gene. V lost 0 bases, J lost 4 bases, and 7 bases lay in between. Germline CDR1 and CDR2: LNHNV and YYDKDF (reference sequence). This CDR3 spans 15 amino acids. Written as DNA, the CDR3 is TGTGCCACCAGCAGAGACGCGGGATATAATTCACCCCTCCACTTT. Its translation is CATSRDAGYNSPLHF.

This chain links TRBV6-5 with TRBJ2-7; 8 bases map to TRBD1. The CDR3 has 15 amino acids. V was clipped by 5 bases and J by 2 bases; unmatched bases: 8. CDR1 and CDR2 from the germline V gene are MNHEY and SVGAGI. DNA for the CDR3: TGTGCCAGCAGTCAGTTCGGGACAGGAGCCTACGAGCAGTACTTC. Its translation is CASSQFGTGAYEQYF.

The V gene is TRBV7-2, the J gene TRBJ1-2; D is unclear. The germline gives CDR1 SGHTA, CDR2 FQGNSA. The CDR3 spans 15 residues. With 5 bases removed from V and 5 bases from J, the gap between germline ends came to 18 bases. The CDR3, as DNA: TGTGCCAGCAGCCCGCAGATGGGCGTTGGGTATGGCTACACCTTC. Protein product: CASSPQMGVGYGYTF.

The V call is TRBV7-9, the J call TRBJ2-1; D unclear. CDR1 and CDR2 from the germline V gene are SEHNR and FQNEAQ (reference sequence). This CDR3 has 15 residues. V shed 4 bases and J shed 2 bases, with 12 bases lying between them. The CDR3 protein is CASSSSPPAYNEQFF. Here the CDR3 DNA reads TGTGCCAGCAGCTCATCGCCCCCAGCCTACAATGAGCAGTTCTTC.

This clone was recorded only once. The CDR3 coding sequence is TGTGCCAGTAGTATAGGCGGGACGATGTCAGAGACCCAGTACTTC. As protein: CASSIGGTMSETQYF. The chain combines TRBV19 with TRBJ2-5; perhaps TRBD2 as D (6 bases). Germline-derived CDR1 and CDR2 are LNHDA and SQIVND (reference sequence). The V gene lost 1 base and the J gene lost 4 bases, with 13 bases spanning the gap. The CDR3 is 15 residues long. The full variable domain, with the rest looked up from reference TRBV19 and TRBJ2-5, is DGGITQSPKYLFRKEGQNVTLSCEQNLNHDAMYWYRQDPGQGLRLIYYSQIVNDFQKGDIAEGYSVSREKKESFPLTVTSAQKNPTAFYLCASSIGGTMSETQYFGPGTRLLVL.

This clone was counted a single time. This chain links TRBV5-5 with TRBJ1-1, with D hard to call. Trimming cost V 0 bases and J 0 bases, with 9 bases left between them. CDR1 and CDR2 (germline): SGHKS, YYEKEE (reference sequence). The CDR3 contains 15 residues. Here the CDR3 reads CASSLGAVMNTEAFF. The CDR3 DNA follows: TGTGCCAGCAGCTTGGGGGCAGTCATGAACACTGAAGCTTTCTTT. Full variable domain (rest looked up from reference TRBV5-5 and TRBJ1-1): DAGVTQSPTHLIKTRGQQVTLRCSPISGHKSVSWYQQVLGQGPQFIFQYYEKEERGRGNFPDRFSARQFPNYSSELNVNALLLGDSALYLCASSLGAVMNTEAFFGQGTRLTVV.

The chain combines TRBV11-3 with TRBJ2-1; 8 nucleotides align to TRBD2. The CDR3 has 15 residues. V gave up 2 bases and J gave up 8 bases; unmatched junction bases: 8. CDR1 SGHNT and CDR2 YENEEA come from the germline V gene. The CDR3 coding sequence is TGTGCCAGCAGCTTATCCAGCGGGAGAGCCCATGAGCAGTTCTTC. It is translated as CASSLSSGRAHEQFF.

The J gene is TRBJ1-1, the V gene TRBV29-1; no clear D gene. From germline, CDR1 is SQVTM and CDR2 ANQGSEA. Trimming removed 7 bases at V and 7 bases at J, with 10 bases between. CDR3 length equals 10 residues. The CDR3 bases are TGCAGCGCCGAGGAGGTTGAAGCTTTCTTT. Protein: CSAEEVEAFF.

V and J are TRBV5-5 and TRBJ2-3, with 9 bases lining up with TRBD1. Germline V gives CDR1 SGHKS, CDR2 YYEKEE (reference sequence). V was pared by 0 bases and J by 1 base, with 6 bases of the junction left unmatched. The CDR3 contains 17 residues. CDR3 nucleotides: TGTGCCAGCAGCTTGGCCTCAGGACAGGGGCGCACAGATACGCAGTATTTT. This codes for CASSLASGQGRTDTQYF.

This chain connects TRBV7-9 to TRBJ2-2, with 11 bases lining up with TRBD2. Per germline, CDR1 SEHNR and CDR2 FQNEAQ (reference sequence). After removal of 5 bases from V and 6 bases from J, the junction contained 2 bases not matched to a gene. The CDR3 is 14 amino acids. CDR3 bases: TGTGCCAGCAGCACTAGCGGGAGTCCCGGGGAGCTGTTTTTT. Its protein is CASSTSGSPGELFF.

The gene calls are TRBV6-4 and TRBJ2-1, with a weak D call TRBD2 (6 bases). The CDR3 extends over 15 amino acids. From germline, CDR1 is MRHNA and CDR2 SNTAGT. Trimming shortened V by 0 bases and J by 3 bases, and 9 bases separated the two germline ends. DNA of the CDR3: TGTGCCAGCAGTGACTCGCCGGGAGACTACAATGAGCAGTTCTTC. Its protein is CASSDSPGDYNEQFF.

This chain connects TRBV15 to TRBJ1-5; D not certain. The germline V gene encodes CDR1 LNHNV and CDR2 YYDKDF (reference sequence). There are 15 residues in the CDR3. The ends were cut back, 1 base at V and 0 bases at J, with 7 bases in the middle. CDR3 amino acids: CATSRGGGSNQPQHF. The DNA for the CDR3 is TGTGCCACCAGCAGAGGTGGCGGTAGCAATCAGCCCCAGCATTTT.